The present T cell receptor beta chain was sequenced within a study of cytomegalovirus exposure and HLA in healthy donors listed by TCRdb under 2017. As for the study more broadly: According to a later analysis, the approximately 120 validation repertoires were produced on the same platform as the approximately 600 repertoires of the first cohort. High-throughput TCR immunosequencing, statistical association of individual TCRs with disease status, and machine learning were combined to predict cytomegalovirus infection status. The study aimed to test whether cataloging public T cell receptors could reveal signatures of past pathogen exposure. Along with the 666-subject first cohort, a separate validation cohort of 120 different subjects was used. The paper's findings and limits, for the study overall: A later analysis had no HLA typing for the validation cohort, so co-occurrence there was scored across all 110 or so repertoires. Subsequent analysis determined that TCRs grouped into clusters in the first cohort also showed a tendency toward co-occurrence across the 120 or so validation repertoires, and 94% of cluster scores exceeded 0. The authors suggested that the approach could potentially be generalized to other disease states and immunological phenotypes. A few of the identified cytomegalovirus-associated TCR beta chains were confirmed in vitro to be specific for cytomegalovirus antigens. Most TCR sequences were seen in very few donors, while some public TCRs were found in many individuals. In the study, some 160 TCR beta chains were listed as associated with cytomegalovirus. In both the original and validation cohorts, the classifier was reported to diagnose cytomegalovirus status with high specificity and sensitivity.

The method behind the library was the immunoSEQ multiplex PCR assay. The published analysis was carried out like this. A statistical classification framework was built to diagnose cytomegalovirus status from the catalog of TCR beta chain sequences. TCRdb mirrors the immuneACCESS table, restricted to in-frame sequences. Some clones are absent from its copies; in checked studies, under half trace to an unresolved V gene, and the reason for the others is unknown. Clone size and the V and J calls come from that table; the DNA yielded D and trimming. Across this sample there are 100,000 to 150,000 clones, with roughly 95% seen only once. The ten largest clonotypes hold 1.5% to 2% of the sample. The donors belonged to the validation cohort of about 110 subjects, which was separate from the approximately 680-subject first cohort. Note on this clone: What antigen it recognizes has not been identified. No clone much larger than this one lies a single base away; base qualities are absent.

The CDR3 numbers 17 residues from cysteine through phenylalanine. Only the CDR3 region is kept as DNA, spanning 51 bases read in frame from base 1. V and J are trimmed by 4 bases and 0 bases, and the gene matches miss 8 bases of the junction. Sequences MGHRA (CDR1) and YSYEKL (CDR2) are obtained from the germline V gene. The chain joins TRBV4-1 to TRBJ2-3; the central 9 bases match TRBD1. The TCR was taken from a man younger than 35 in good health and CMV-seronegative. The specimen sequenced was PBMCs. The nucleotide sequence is TGCGCCAGCAGCCCCCTTAGGACAGGGGTGAGCACAGATACGCAGTATTTT. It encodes CASSPLRTGVSTDTQYF.